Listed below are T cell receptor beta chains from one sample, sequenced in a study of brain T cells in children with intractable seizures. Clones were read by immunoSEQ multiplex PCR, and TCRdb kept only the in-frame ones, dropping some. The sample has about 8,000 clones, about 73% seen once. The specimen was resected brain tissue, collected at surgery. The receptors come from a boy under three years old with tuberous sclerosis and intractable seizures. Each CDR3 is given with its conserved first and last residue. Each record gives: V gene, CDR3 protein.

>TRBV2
CASPRGPNYGYTF
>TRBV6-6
CASSYTGTGSLEQYF
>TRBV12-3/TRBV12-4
CASSLGVNSPLHF
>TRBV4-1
CASSQRRTEDSNQPQHF
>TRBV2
CASSVQGYEQYF
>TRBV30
CACGGPSWDEQFF
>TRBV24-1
CATSAGVAGLEVQFF
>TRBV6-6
CATRTGKGYTF
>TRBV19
CASSSISGSLNEQFF
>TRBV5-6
CASSLADSPLHF
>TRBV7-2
CASSSGGAMNEQFF
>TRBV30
CAWSVRGYEQYF
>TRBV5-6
CASSLEAGEVNYEQYF
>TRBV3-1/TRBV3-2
CASSQGPSAYNEQFF
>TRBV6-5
CATNNGHTEAFF
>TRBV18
CASSPPGYEQYF
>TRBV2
CASSSDSGELFF
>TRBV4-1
CASSQDSRTGGYGYTF
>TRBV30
CAWTGTGNTGELFF
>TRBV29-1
CSVIRQGEETQYF
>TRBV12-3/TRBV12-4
CASSTDRDTEAFF
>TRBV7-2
CASSFYLNTGELFF
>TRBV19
CASQTGTRKYNSPLHF
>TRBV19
CASSQGSNTGELFF
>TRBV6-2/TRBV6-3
CASSPLERELVDTGELFF
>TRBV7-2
CASSLGPRGEQYF
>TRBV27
CASRTGGANEKLFF
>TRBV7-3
CASSSHLAGPSADTQYF
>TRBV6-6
CASSYGGDTDTQYF
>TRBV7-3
CASSPGPRGIQYF
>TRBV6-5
CASFPTGVKREAFF
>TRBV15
CATSRARGRFYNEQFF
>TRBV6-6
CASSYDPQHF
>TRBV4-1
CASSQDERQGLETQYF
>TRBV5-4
CASSLLARQNYGYTF
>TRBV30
CAWSVARTRSQETQYF
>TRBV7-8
CASSPGAGASIYGYTF
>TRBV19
CASSIGAEAFF